The text below deals with one T cell receptor beta chain. Its antigen is undetermined. This specimen belongs to a study of T cell responses to AZD1222 COVID-19 vaccine. Study outcomes and limitations: Repertoires were sampled only after the peak T cell response. It was only a handful of AZD1222 recipients who were seropositive at baseline. Donor demographics were predominantly white British with a female majority; clonal diversity may be underestimated.

Profiled with immunoSEQ multiplex PCR; TCRdb holds only in-frame clones, not every one. Among about 180,000 clones listed, around nine tenths were seen once. The length of the CDR3 is 17 residues. The ends were cut back, 1 base at V and 5 bases at J, with 20 bases in the middle. Looked up from germline, CDR1 is LGHNT and CDR2 is FRNRAP. The origin of this receptor is an adult in good health. Sequencing used peripheral blood, obtained on day 0 of AZD1222 vaccination. The chain is built from TRBV12-5 and TRBJ1-1, with D unresolved. CDR3 protein: CASGLGPGLGGSTEAFF. The CDR3 DNA reads as TGTGCTAGTGGTTTGGGACCGGGTCTCGGCGGGAGTACTGAAGCTTTCTTT.